This TCR beta chain was identified during a study of cytomegalovirus exposure and HLA in healthy donors. Study in general: The same platform used for the 500 to 850 first-cohort repertoires was also used for the approximately 120 validation repertoires, as a later analysis reported. Findings of the study overall: Researchers counted roughly 150 TCR beta chains as cytomegalovirus-associated. CMV antigen specificity was confirmed in vitro for three CMV-associated chains. One later analysis, an examination of the 120 or so validation repertoires, found that first-cohort TCR clusters tended to co-occur in them.

V lost 0 bases, J lost 0 bases, and 21 bases lay in between. The CDR3 runs to 19 residues. Per the germline V gene, CDR1 is LGHNA and CDR2 is YSLEER. With respect to this clone: Antigen specificity is unknown.

Sequenced by immunoSEQ multiplex PCR; TCRdb stores in-frame clones only, minus some. Of some 290,000 clones listed, around 90% were seen once; the top ten hold about 0.96%. The sequence was obtained from a man aged 30 to 39 in good health and CMV-seronegative. The chain has TRBV4-3 and TRBJ2-7, with D unresolved. The specimen sequenced was PBMCs. The CDR3 DNA sequence: TGCGCCAGCAGCCAAGATCGGTTGCTATCCGGGTCACTCTCCTACGAGCAGTACTTC. Translation: CASSQDRLLSGSLSYEQYF.